One sample yielded the 3 T cell receptor beta chains listed below, sequenced in a study of T cells in women clearing cervical HPV infection. TCRdb's copy holds only in-frame clones and misses some; the assay was immunoSEQ multiplex PCR. The sample totals roughly 40,000 clones; its top ten clones hold 1.2%. Sequencing was performed on blood buffy coat. The source is a woman aged 18 to 69 with a cervical HPV16 infection that either progressed to CIN3+ or cleared (not recorded which).

As regards this clone: The CDR3 end falls 3 residues outside the read, so it is completed with the germline J gene. The genes are TRBV6-1 and TRBJ1-2; D call uncertain. CDR1 and CDR2 (germline): MNHNS, SASEGT. The CDR3 is made up of 12 amino acids. CDR3 bases read: TGTGCCAGCAGTGTCGGTTTATGGGGC. Translation gives CASSVGLWG. The whole CDR3 reads CASSVGLWGYTF.

A word on this clone: The sequenced fragment ends 3 residues before the CDR3 boundary, so the rest is inferred from the germline J gene. The gene calls are TRBV18 and TRBJ2-3, with 9 bases lining up with TRBD2. Trimming cost V 1 base and J 7 bases; bases outside gene matches: 9. This CDR3 contains 16 residues. In germline, CDR1 is KGHSH, CDR2 LQKENI. CDR3 residues: CASSPRSAGGVNTQYF. The DNA read from the CDR3 is TGTGCCAGCTCACCACGCTCAGCGGGAGGTGTGAATACG.

Incomplete CDR3 DNA: TGTGCCAGCAGCGCCCTAAGGGGCACCGGGGAG. This gives the protein CASSALRGTGE. The whole CDR3 sequence reads CASSALRGTGELFF. The V and J genes are TRBV11-3 and TRBJ2-2; a weak D match, TRBD1 (5 bases). The read ends 3 residues before the CDR3 terminus; that terminus is restored from the germline J gene. Looked up from germline, CDR1 is SGHNT and CDR2 is YENEEA. V lost 5 bases and J 4 bases, leaving 11 bases between the germline ends. CDR3 length: 14 residues. Looking up the rest from reference TRBV11-3 and TRBJ2-2 gives the full variable domain: EAGVVQSPRYKIIEKKQPVAFWCNPISGHNTLYWYLQNLGQGPELLIRYENEEAVDDSQLPKDRFSAERLKGVDSTLKIQPAELGDSAVYLCASSALRGTGELFFGEGSRLTVL.